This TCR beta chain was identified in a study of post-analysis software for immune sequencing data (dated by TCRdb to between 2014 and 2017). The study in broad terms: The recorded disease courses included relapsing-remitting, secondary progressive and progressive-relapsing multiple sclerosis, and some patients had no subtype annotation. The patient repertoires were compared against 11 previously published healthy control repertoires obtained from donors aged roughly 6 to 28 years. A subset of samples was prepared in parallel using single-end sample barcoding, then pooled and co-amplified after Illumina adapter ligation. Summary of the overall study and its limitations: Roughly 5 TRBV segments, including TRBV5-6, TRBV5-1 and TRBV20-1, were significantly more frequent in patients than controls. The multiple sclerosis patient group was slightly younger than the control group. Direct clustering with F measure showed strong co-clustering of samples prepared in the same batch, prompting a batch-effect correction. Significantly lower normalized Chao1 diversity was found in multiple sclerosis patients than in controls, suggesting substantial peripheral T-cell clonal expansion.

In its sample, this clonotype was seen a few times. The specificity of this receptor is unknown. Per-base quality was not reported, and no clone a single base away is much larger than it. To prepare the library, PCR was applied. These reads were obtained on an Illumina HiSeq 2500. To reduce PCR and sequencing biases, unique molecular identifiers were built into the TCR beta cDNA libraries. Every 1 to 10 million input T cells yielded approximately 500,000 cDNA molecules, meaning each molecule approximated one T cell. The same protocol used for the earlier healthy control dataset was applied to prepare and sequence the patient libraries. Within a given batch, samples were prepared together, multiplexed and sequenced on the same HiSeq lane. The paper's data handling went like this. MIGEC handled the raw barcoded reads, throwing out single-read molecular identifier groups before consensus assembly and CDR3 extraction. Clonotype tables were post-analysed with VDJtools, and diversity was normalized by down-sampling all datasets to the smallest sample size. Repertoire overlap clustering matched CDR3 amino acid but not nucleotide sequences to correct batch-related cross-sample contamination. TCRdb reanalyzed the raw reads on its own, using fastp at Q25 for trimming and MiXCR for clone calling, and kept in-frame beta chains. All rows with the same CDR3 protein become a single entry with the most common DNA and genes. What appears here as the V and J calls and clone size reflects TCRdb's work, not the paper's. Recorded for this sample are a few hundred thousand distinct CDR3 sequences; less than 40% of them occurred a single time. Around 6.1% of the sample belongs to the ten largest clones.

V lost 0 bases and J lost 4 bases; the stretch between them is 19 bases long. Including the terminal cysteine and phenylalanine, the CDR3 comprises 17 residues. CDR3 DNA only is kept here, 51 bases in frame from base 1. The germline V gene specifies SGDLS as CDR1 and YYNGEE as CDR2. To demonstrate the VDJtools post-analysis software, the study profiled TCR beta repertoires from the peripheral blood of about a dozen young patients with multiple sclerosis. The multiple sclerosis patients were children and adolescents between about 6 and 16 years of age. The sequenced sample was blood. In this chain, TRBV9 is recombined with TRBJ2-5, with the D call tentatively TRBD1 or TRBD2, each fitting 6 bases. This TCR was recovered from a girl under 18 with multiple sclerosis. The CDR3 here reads CASSVAYPGRGGETQYF. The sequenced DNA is TGTGCCAGCAGCGTAGCTTATCCGGGCAGGGGAGGAGAGACCCAGTACTTC.